Listed below are T cell receptor beta chains from one sample, sequenced in a study of shared clonotypes between healthy human individuals. Here immunoSEQ multiplex PCR was the method, and the copy in TCRdb shows in-frame clones only, minus some. The table lists some 2.3 million clones, just over 90% of them singletons, with roughly 0.36% in the top ten. Specimen: naive CD4+ T cells from PBMCs. These receptors came from a man between 18 and 35 years old in good health. Some clones in this sample may be carry-over from other donors' samples. The CDR3 runs from the conserved cysteine through the conserved F or W. A D gene is named only where the DNA matches it firmly. Clone sizes are given selectively: once, few, many, or a class where the clone is expanded.

cdr3_length: 10; j_call: TRBJ2-7; d_call: -; v_call: TRBV5-8; clone_size: -; cdr3_aa: CASRYYEQYF; cdr3_nt: TGTGCCAGCAGGTACTACGAGCAGTACTTC
cdr3_length: 12; j_call: TRBJ2-5; d_call: -; v_call: TRBV5-1; clone_size: -; cdr3_aa: CASTEQGETQYF; cdr3_nt: TGCGCCAGCACCGAGCAGGGCGAGACCCAGTACTTC
cdr3_length: 15; j_call: TRBJ2-1; d_call: TRBD2; v_call: TRBV6-5; clone_size: -; cdr3_aa: CASSSSGRLSDEQFF; cdr3_nt: TGTGCCAGCAGTAGTAGCGGGAGACTGAGCGATGAGCAGTTCTTC
cdr3_length: 15; j_call: TRBJ2-3; d_call: TRBD1; v_call: TRBV7-2; clone_size: -; cdr3_aa: CASSSQTGSTDTQYF; cdr3_nt: TGTGCCAGCAGCTCCCAGACAGGGAGCACAGATACGCAGTATTTT
cdr3_length: 12; j_call: TRBJ1-2; d_call: TRBD1; v_call: TRBV7-9; clone_size: few; cdr3_aa: CASTKQGAGYTF; cdr3_nt: TGTGCCAGCACCAAACAGGGGGCTGGCTACACCTTC
cdr3_length: 16; j_call: TRBJ2-2; d_call: TRBD2; v_call: TRBV5-1; clone_size: -; cdr3_aa: CASSLVLAGGAGELFF; cdr3_nt: TGCGCCAGCAGCTTGGTGTTAGCGGGAGGCGCGGGGGAGCTGTTTTTT
cdr3_length: 16; j_call: TRBJ2-2; d_call: TRBD1; v_call: TRBV5-1; clone_size: -; cdr3_aa: CASSLRDRGLGGELFF; cdr3_nt: TGCGCCAGCAGCTTGCGGGACAGGGGGCTCGGCGGGGAGCTGTTTTTT
cdr3_length: 17; j_call: TRBJ2-3; d_call: TRBD1; v_call: TRBV2; clone_size: -; cdr3_aa: CASSSLGQGGSADTQYF; cdr3_nt: TGTGCCAGCAGTTCTTTGGGACAGGGGGGTTCCGCAGATACGCAGTATTTT
cdr3_length: 13; j_call: TRBJ2-7; d_call: TRBD1; v_call: TRBV28; clone_size: -; cdr3_aa: CASSSGQGWEQYF; cdr3_nt: TGTGCCAGCAGTTCGGGACAGGGGTGGGAGCAGTACTTC
cdr3_length: 15; j_call: TRBJ2-5; d_call: -; v_call: TRBV5-4; clone_size: -; cdr3_aa: CASSLASDLRETQYF; cdr3_nt: TGTGCCAGCAGCTTGGCTAGCGACCTGAGAGAGACCCAGTACTTC
cdr3_length: 17; j_call: TRBJ2-3; d_call: TRBD2; v_call: TRBV4-2; clone_size: -; cdr3_aa: CASSQDPLAGDRDTQYF; cdr3_nt: TGTGCCAGCAGCCAAGATCCCCTAGCGGGGGACCGGGATACGCAGTATTTT
cdr3_length: 15; j_call: TRBJ1-6; d_call: -; v_call: TRBV6-5; clone_size: -; cdr3_aa: CASSRTGQRDSPLHF; cdr3_nt: TGTGCCAGCAGCCGAACGGGGCAGAGGGATTCACCCCTCCACTTT
cdr3_length: 14; j_call: TRBJ1-5; d_call: TRBD1; v_call: TRBV2; clone_size: -; cdr3_aa: CASSEGTGRQPQHF; cdr3_nt: TGTGCCAGCAGTGAGGGGACAGGGAGGCAGCCCCAGCATTTT
cdr3_length: 19; j_call: TRBJ1-3; d_call: TRBD1; v_call: TRBV5-4; clone_size: -; cdr3_aa: CASSSGGTGGSLSGNTIYF; cdr3_nt: TGTGCCAGCAGCTCGGGAGGGACAGGGGGCTCTCTCTCTGGAAACACCATATATTTT
cdr3_length: 13; j_call: TRBJ2-1; d_call: -; v_call: TRBV9; clone_size: -; cdr3_aa: CASGGQVANEQFF; cdr3_nt: TGTGCCAGCGGGGGACAAGTGGCCAATGAGCAGTTCTTC
cdr3_length: 14; j_call: TRBJ2-3; d_call: -; v_call: TRBV15; clone_size: -; cdr3_aa: CATGAGPRGDTQYF; cdr3_nt: TGTGCCACCGGGGCGGGCCCCCGGGGAGATACGCAGTATTTT
cdr3_length: 13; j_call: TRBJ1-1; d_call: -; v_call: TRBV29-1; clone_size: -; cdr3_aa: CSTRTALNTEAFF; cdr3_nt: TGCAGCACGAGGACAGCCCTGAACACTGAAGCTTTCTTT
cdr3_length: 14; j_call: TRBJ2-1; d_call: -; v_call: TRBV5-1; clone_size: -; cdr3_aa: CASSYTSSYNEQFF; cdr3_nt: TGCGCCAGCAGCTACACTAGCTCCTACAATGAGCAGTTCTTC
cdr3_length: 17; j_call: TRBJ1-5; d_call: -; v_call: TRBV28; clone_size: -; cdr3_aa: CASSPLDSLRLNQPQHF; cdr3_nt: TGTGCCAGCAGTCCCCTAGACAGCCTCCGCCTGAATCAGCCCCAGCATTTT
cdr3_length: 15; j_call: TRBJ2-7; d_call: TRBD2; v_call: TRBV6-1; clone_size: -; cdr3_aa: CASSTQREISYEQYF; cdr3_nt: TGTGCCAGCAGCACCCAGCGGGAGATCTCCTACGAGCAGTACTTC
cdr3_length: 14; j_call: TRBJ1-3; d_call: -; v_call: TRBV7-9; clone_size: -; cdr3_aa: CASSPDTSGNTIYF; cdr3_nt: TGTGCCAGCAGCCCGGACACCTCTGGAAACACCATATATTTT
cdr3_length: 16; j_call: TRBJ2-7; d_call: -; v_call: TRBV27; clone_size: -; cdr3_aa: CASSTSRQVGHLGQYF; cdr3_nt: TGTGCCAGCAGTACCTCAAGACAGGTTGGGCACTTAGGGCAGTACTTC